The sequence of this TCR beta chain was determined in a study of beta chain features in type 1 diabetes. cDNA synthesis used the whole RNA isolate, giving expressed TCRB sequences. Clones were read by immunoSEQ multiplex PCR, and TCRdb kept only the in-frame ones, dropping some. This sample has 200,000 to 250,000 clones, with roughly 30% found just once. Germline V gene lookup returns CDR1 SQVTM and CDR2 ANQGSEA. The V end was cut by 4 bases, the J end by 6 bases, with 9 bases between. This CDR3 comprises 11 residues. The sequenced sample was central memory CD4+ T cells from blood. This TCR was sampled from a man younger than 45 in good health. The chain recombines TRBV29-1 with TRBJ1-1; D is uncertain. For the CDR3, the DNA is TGCAGCGTTGTTTCCGGGGCTGAAGCTTTCTTT. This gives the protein CSVVSGAEAFF.